Described below is a single T cell receptor beta chain sequence and its context. Its antigen remains unidentified. This specimen comes from a study of T cell responses to AZD1222 COVID-19 vaccine. V dropped 5 bases and J dropped 12; count of bases not matched to a gene: 12. In germline, CDR1 is SGHNT, CDR2 YENEEA. CDR3 length: 13 residues. Overall study findings and caveats: Spike-specific TCRs gained breadth and depth after people received two AZD1222 doses. CD4 TCRs linked to vaccination spanned spike, dominating at 160-218 and 743-854. Possibly, clonal diversity was underestimated; donors were largely white British and included more females. At baseline, seropositivity was found in only a handful of AZD1222 recipients.

Generated by immunoSEQ multiplex PCR, the TCRdb table keeps only in-frame clones and is missing some. The sample includes tens of thousands of clones, around 82% of them seen just once. The source of this sequence is an adult in good health. The sequences come from peripheral blood, collected on day 0 of AZD1222 vaccination. The gene calls are TRBV11-3 and TRBJ1-1; 7 nucleotides agree with TRBD1. The CDR3: CASSVQGRDRTFF. The CDR3 nucleotides read TGTGCCAGCAGCGTACAGGGGCGTGATCGGACTTTCTTT.